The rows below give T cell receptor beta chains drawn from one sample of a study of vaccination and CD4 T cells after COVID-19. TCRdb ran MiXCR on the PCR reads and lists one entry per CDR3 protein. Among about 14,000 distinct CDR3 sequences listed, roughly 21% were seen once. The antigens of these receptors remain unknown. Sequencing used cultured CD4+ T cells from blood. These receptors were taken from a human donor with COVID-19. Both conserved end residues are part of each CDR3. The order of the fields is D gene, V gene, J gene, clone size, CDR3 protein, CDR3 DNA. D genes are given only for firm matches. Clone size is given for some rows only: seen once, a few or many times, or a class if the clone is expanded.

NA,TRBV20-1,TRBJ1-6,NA,CSASDSRGSPLHF,TGCAGTGCTTCGGACAGCCGGGGCAGTCCCCTCCACTTT
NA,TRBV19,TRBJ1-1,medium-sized,CASSFRGTEAFF,TGTGCCAGTAGTTTCAGAGGAACTGAAGCTTTCTTT
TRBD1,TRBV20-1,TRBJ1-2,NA,CSAEVRDRADGYTF,TGCAGTGCAGAGGTCCGGGACAGGGCAGATGGCTACACCTTC
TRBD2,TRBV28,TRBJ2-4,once,CASGGLAGIPTTTKNIQYF,TGTGCCAGCGGGGGACTAGCGGGGATCCCTACGACGACCAAAAACATTCAGTACTTC
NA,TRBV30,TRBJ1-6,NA,CAWSCDTRAYNSPLHF,TGTGCCTGGAGTTGCGACACTAGAGCCTATAATTCACCCCTCCACTTT
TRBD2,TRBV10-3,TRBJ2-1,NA,CAIRGTSGSGEQFF,TGTGCCATCAGGGGGACTAGCGGGTCTGGTGAGCAGTTCTTC
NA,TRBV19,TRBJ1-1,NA,CASSIWGNTEAFF,TGTGCCAGTAGTATCTGGGGGAACACTGAAGCTTTCTTT
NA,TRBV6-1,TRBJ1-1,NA,CASRDRMNTEAFF,TGTGCCAGCAGGGACAGAATGAACACTGAAGCTTTCTTT
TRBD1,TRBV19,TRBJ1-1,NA,CASTAAGTGRTEAFF,TGTGCCAGTACAGCGGCGGGGACAGGGCGGACTGAAGCTTTCTTT
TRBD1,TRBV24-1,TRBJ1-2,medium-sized,CATSEHGQENNYGYTF,TGTGCCACCAGTGAACACGGACAGGAGAATAACTATGGCTACACCTTC
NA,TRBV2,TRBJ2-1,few,CASAPPLSGPEQFF,TGTGCCAGCGCTCCCCCTTTAAGCGGACCGGAGCAGTTCTTC
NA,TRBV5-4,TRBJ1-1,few,CASSLDLQNTEAFF,TGTGCCAGCAGCTTGGATTTGCAGAACACTGAAGCTTTCTTT
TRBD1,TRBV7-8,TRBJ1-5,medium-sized,CASSFAKGRGSQPQHF,TGTGCCAGCAGCTTCGCGAAGGGCAGGGGGTCGCAGCCCCAGCATTTT
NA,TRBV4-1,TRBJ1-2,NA,CASSHAGLNYGYTF,TGCGCCAGCAGCCACGCAGGACTTAACTATGGCTACACCTTC
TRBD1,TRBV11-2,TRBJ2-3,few,CASSLGLDRGNKDTQYF,TGTGCCAGCAGCTTGGGATTGGACAGGGGAAATAAAGATACGCAGTATTTT
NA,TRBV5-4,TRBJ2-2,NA,CASSLESGQNTGELFF,TGTGCCAGCAGCTTGGAATCGGGGCAGAACACCGGGGAGCTGTTTTTT
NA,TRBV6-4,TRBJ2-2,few,CASILLVENTGELFF,TGTGCCAGCATTCTCCTGGTCGAAAACACCGGGGAGCTGTTTTTT
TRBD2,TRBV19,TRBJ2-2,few,CASSTGTSGGALTGELFF,TGTGCCAGTAGTACGGGGACTAGCGGGGGGGCTCTTACCGGGGAGCTGTTTTTT
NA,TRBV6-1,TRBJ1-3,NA,CASAAGNTIYF,TGTGCCAGCGCCGCCGGAAACACCATATATTTT
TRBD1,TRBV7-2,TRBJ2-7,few,CASSLGTGTGGYEQYF,TGTGCCAGCAGCTTAGGGACCGGGACAGGGGGCTACGAGCAGTACTTC
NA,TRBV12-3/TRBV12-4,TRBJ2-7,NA,CASSFLWNEQYF,TGTGCCAGCAGTTTTTTGTGGAACGAGCAGTACTTC
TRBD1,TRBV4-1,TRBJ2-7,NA,CASSQQDRGGYEQYF,TGCGCCAGCAGCCAGCAGGACAGGGGGGGCTACGAGCAGTACTTC
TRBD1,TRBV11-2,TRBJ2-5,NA,CASRDGKQGAIQETQYF,TGTGCCAGCCGAGATGGGAAACAGGGGGCGATCCAAGAGACCCAGTACTTC
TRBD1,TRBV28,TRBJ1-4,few,CASSGTGINEKLFF,TGTGCCAGCAGCGGGACAGGCATTAATGAAAAACTGTTTTTT
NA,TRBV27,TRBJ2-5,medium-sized,CASSGGGAGETQYF,TGTGCCAGCAGTGGGGGGGGCGCGGGAGAGACCCAGTACTTC
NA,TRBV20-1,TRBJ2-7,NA,CSARAGSSYEQYF,TGCAGTGCTAGAGCCGGGAGCTCCTACGAGCAGTACTTC
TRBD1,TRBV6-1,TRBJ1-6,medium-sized,CASSRDSSNSPLHF,TGTGCCAGCAGTCGGGACAGTTCTAATTCACCCCTCCACTTT
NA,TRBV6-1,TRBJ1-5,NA,CASRGGGGNQPQHF,TGTGCCAGTCGGGGGGGGGGCGGCAATCAGCCCCAGCATTTT
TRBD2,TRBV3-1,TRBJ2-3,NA,CASSATGGLTDTQYF,TGTGCCAGCAGCGCAACGGGGGGGCTAACAGATACGCAGTATTTT
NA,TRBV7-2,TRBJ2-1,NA,CASSLTALTEPYNEQFF,TGTGCCAGCAGCCTGACTGCACTGACAGAACCCTACAATGAGCAGTTCTTC
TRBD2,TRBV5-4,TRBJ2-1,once,CASSDKSGGSNEQFF,TGTGCCAGCAGCGACAAAAGCGGGGGTAGCAATGAGCAGTTCTTC
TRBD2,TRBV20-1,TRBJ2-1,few,CSAQRVLAGSGEQFF,TGCAGTGCCCAAAGGGTGCTAGCGGGGAGTGGCGAGCAGTTCTTC
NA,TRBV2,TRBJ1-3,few,CASSEGRGNTIYF,TGTGCCAGCAGTGAAGGCCGAGGAAACACCATATATTTT
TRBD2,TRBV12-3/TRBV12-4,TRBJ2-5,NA,CASRIAGVRETQYF,TGTGCCAGCAGAATAGCGGGAGTACGAGAGACCCAGTACTTC
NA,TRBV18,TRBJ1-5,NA,CASSPRTGKNQPQHF,TGTGCCAGCTCACCACGAACAGGCAAAAATCAGCCCCAGCATTTT
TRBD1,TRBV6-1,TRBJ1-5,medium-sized,CASNQAGGGQPQHF,TGTGCCAGCAATCAGGCAGGGGGCGGACAGCCCCAGCATTTT
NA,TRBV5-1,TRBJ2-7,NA,CASSLGSTARNEQYF,TGCGCCAGCAGCTTGGGGTCGACAGCTAGGAACGAGCAGTACTTC
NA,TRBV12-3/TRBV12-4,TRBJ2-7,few,CASSLLPLKQYF,TGTGCCAGCAGTTTACTCCCATTAAAGCAGTACTTC
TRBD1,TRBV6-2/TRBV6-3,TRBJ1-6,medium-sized,CASSRQGVTSSYNSPLHF,TGTGCCAGCAGCAGACAGGGGGTTACGAGCTCCTATAATTCACCCCTCCACTTT
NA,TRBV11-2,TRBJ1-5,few,CASSFSDSNQPQHF,TGTGCCAGCAGCTTCTCAGATAGCAATCAGCCCCAGCATTTT
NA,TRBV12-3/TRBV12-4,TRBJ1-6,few,CASSLGTEGFNSPLHF,TGTGCCAGCAGTTTAGGGACAGAAGGGTTTAATTCACCCCTCCACTTT
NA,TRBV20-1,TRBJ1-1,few,CSAPRSGSTEAFF,TGCAGTGCCCCTCGGTCGGGGAGCACTGAAGCTTTCTTT
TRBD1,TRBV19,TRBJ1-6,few,CASSTGGLDNSPLHF,TGTGCCAGTAGTACAGGGGGCTTGGATAATTCACCCCTCCACTTT
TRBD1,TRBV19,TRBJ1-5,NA,CASSTGGTRQLQHF,TGTGCCAGTAGTACAGGGGGCACGAGACAGCTCCAGCATTTT
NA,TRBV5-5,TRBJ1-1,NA,CASSFPGVRTEAFF,TGTGCCAGCAGCTTTCCAGGGGTTCGGACTGAAGCTTTCTTT
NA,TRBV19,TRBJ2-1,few,CAREDFWNEQFF,TGTGCCAGGGAAGATTTTTGGAATGAGCAGTTCTTC
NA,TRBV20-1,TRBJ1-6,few,CSAREGRPLHF,TGCAGTGCTCGAGAGGGCAGACCCCTCCACTTT
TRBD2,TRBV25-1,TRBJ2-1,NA,CASSPMGAGGEQFF,TGTGCCAGCAGCCCCATGGGGGCGGGGGGGGAGCAGTTCTTC
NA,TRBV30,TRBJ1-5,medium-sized,CAWTVGGAGQPQHF,TGTGCCTGGACCGTTGGGGGGGCAGGACAGCCCCAGCATTTT
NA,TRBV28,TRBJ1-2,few,CASSLADRMGPNYGYTF,TGTGCCAGCAGTTTGGCCGACCGAATGGGGCCTAACTATGGCTACACCTTC
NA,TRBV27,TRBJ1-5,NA,CASSPQLTVGSNQPQHF,TGTGCCAGCAGTCCGCAGCTGACGGTGGGGAGCAATCAGCCCCAGCATTTT
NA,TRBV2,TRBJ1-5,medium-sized,CASSEALSNQPQHF,TGTGCCAGCAGTGAAGCGCTATCGAATCAGCCCCAGCATTTT
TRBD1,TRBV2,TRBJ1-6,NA,CASSAETGVGSPLHF,TGTGCCAGCAGTGCTGAGACAGGGGTGGGATCACCCCTCCACTTT
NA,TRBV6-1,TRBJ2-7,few,CASSETGGVRQYF,TGTGCCAGCAGTGAGACGGGCGGAGTGAGGCAGTACTTC
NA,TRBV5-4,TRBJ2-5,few,CASSSQRGPETQYF,TGTGCCAGCAGCTCCCAACGGGGTCCAGAGACCCAGTACTTC
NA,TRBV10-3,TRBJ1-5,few,CAISEFSGQPQHF,TGTGCCATCAGTGAGTTTTCAGGTCAGCCCCAGCATTTT
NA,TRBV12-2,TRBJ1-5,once,CASRLRGAINQPQHF,TGTGCAAGTCGCTTAAGAGGGGCCATCAATCAGCCCCAGCATTTT